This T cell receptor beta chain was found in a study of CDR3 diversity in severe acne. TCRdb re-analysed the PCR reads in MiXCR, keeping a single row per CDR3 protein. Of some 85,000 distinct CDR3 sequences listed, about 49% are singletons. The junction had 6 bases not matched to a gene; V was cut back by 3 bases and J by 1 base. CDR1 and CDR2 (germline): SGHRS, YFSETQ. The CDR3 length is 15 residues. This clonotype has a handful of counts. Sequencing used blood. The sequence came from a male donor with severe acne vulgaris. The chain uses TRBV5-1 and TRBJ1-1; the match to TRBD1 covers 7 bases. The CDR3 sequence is CASSSDTGANTEAFF. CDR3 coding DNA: TGCGCCAGCAGCTCCGATACAGGGGCGAACACTGAAGCTTTCTTT. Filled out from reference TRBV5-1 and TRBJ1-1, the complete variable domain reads KAGVTQTPRYLIKTRGQQVTLSCSPISGHRSVSWYQQTPGQGLQFLFEYFSETQRNKGNFPGRFSGRQFSNSRSEMNVSTLELGDSALYLCASSSDTGANTEAFFGQGTRLTVV.